This T cell receptor beta chain emerged from a study of blood T cell repertoires in COVID-19. Study information: The origin of the acute and convalescent COVID-19 samples was the United States, Italy and Spain.

Germline CDR1 is SGHTA and CDR2 is FQGTGA. The length of the CDR3 is 13 residues. The V and J ends lost 0 bases and 7 bases, in that order; junction bases with no gene match: 3. Assay: immunoSEQ multiplex PCR; the TCRdb copy retains only in-frame clones and omits some. Of about 80,000 clones in the sample, around 90% were seen once. The sequenced material came from peripheral blood. The source of this sequence is a man aged 25 to 40 with acute or convalescent COVID-19. The rearrangement links TRBV7-3 to TRBJ2-7; 7 nucleotides match TRBD1. CDR3 sequence reads: CASSLTRGQEQYF. The DNA of the CDR3 is TGTGCCAGCAGCTTAACAAGGGGACAGGAGCAGTACTTC.